The 9 T cell receptor beta chains presented below share a single source sample, sequenced in a study of blood T cells in healthy people across ages. A sample-barcoded 5' primer and a J-beta primer mix were used in a second PCR of roughly 7 to 11 cycles. MiXCR, run by TCRdb on the 5' RACE reads, gives a single entry per CDR3 protein. The top ten clones hold about 30% of a sample with approximately 830,000 distinct CDR3 sequences, under 80% of them seen once. Material for sequencing was blood. Receptor source: a man aged 25 to 40 in good health.

CDR3: CASSERQWMNQPQHF. The CDR3 DNA is TGTGCCAGCAGTGAAAGACAGTGGATGAATCAGCCCCAGCATTTT. This chain joins TRBV2 and TRBJ1-5; TRBD1 is a possible D gene (5 bases). Trimming took off 2 bases at V and 4 bases at J, with 12 bases between the two ends. This CDR3 spans 15 amino acids. The germline gives CDR1 SNHLY, CDR2 FYNNEI. Drawing the rest from reference TRBV2 and TRBJ1-5, the complete variable domain is EPEVTQTPSHQVTQMGQEVILRCVPISNHLYFYWYRQILGQKVEFLVSFYNNEISEKSEIFDDQFSVERPDGSNFTLKIRSTKLEDSAMYFCASSERQWMNQPQHFGDGTRLSIL.

CDR3 DNA sequence: TGTGCCAGCAGCCGGGCAGGGAGGCCGAACACTGAAGCTTTCTTT. It specifies CASSRAGRPNTEAFF. V gene TRBV12-3 or TRBV12-4 combines with J gene TRBJ1-1, with TRBD1 as a possible D gene (5 bases). The ends were cut back, 6 bases at V and 1 base at J, with 15 bases in the middle. The CDR3 extends over 15 amino acids.

In regard to this clonotype: The junction departs from the called germline gene at one end, perhaps through a read error. The chain combines TRBV7-3 with TRBJ1-6; D gene ambiguous. The CDR3 runs 16 residues. From germline, CDR1 is SGHTA and CDR2 FQGTGA. CDR3 region: CASSPDRASNNSPLHF. The CDR3 DNA reads TGTGCCAGCAGCCCGGACCGGGCCTCCAATAATTCACCCCTCCACTTT.

The chain combines TRBV7-2 with TRBJ2-7, with TRBD1 as a possible D gene (6 bases). Trimming shortened V by 5 bases and J by 6 bases, and 20 bases separated the two germline ends. The germline gives CDR1 SGHTA, CDR2 FQGNSA. The CDR3 is made up of 15 amino acids. Here the CDR3 reads CASSVKQGRHSEQYF. The CDR3 bases are TGTGCCAGCAGCGTCAAACAGGGTCGCCACTCCGAGCAGTACTTC.

The gene calls are TRBV6-1 and TRBJ2-6; D uncertain. V was cut by 4 bases and J by 2 bases, with 12 bases left in between. The CDR3 contains 16 residues. Per germline, CDR1 MNHNS and CDR2 SASEGT. The CDR3 region is CASSASLVAGANVLTF. CDR3 nucleotide sequence: TGTGCCAGCAGTGCGTCTTTGGTGGCTGGGGCCAACGTCCTGACTTTC.

The chain links TRBV7-3 to TRBJ2-1; TRBD1 matches at 9 bases. V shed 2 bases and J 5 bases; nucleotides not matched to a gene: 4. The CDR3 runs 15 residues. The germline V gene encodes CDR1 SGHTA and CDR2 FQGTGA. The CDR3 region has the DNA TGTGCCAGCAGCTTACAGGACAGGGGAAACAATGAGCAGTTCTTC. Translated, it gives CASSLQDRGNNEQFF.

There are many counts of this clonotype. Here the CDR3 reads CASSLRTRDEQYF. CDR3 DNA sequence: TGTGCCAGCAGCTTGAGGACAAGGGACGAGCAGTACTTC. The rearrangement joins TRBV5-6 to TRBJ2-7, with D tentatively TRBD1 (5 bases). The CDR3 extends over 13 amino acids. Per the germline V gene, CDR1 is SGHDT and CDR2 is YYEEEE. V shed 1 base and J shed 5 bases, with 10 bases lying between them. The variable domain in full, with the rest retrieved from reference TRBV5-6 and TRBJ2-7, is DAGVTQSPTHLIKTRGQQVTLRCSPKSGHDTVSWYQQALGQGPQFIFQYYEEEERQRGNFPDRFSGHQFPNYSSELNVNALLLGDSALYLCASSLRTRDEQYFGPGTRLTVT.

This chain links TRBV4-3 with TRBJ2-3, with D hard to call. The CDR3 runs to 13 residues. The ends were cut back, 8 bases at V and 4 bases at J, with 13 bases in the middle. Germline lookup yields CDR1 LGHNA and CDR2 YSLEER. Here the CDR3 DNA reads TGCGCCAGCTCAGCCGGAAGGGCAGATACGCAGTATTTT. As protein: CASSAGRADTQYF.

The chain combines TRBV12-3 or TRBV12-4 with TRBJ2-3, with D unclear. The CDR3 contains 13 residues. V shed 4 bases and J shed 6 bases, with 11 bases lying between them. The CDR3 nucleotides are TGTGCCAGCAGTTCTGGGGTGTGGGATACGCAGTATTTT. It specifies CASSSGVWDTQYF.